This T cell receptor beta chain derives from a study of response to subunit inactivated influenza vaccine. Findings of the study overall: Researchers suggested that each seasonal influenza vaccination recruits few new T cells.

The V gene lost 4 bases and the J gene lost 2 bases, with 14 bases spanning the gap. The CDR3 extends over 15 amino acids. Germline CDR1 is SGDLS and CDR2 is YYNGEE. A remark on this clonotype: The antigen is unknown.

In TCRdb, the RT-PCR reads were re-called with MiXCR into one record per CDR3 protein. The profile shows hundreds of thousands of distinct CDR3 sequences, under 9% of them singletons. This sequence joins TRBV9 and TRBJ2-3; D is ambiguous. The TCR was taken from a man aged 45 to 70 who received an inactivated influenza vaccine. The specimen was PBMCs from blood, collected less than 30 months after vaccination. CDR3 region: CASSPRHGITDTQYF. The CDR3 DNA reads TGTGCCAGCAGCCCTCGACATGGAATCACAGATACGCAGTATTTT.